This T cell receptor (beta chain) comes out of a study of cytomegalovirus exposure and HLA in healthy donors. Details on this clone: The antigen is unknown.

CDR1 ENHRY and CDR2 SYGVKD come from the germline V gene. This CDR3 has 15 residues. With 4 bases clipped from V and 6 bases from J, the junction kept 6 bases outside the gene matches. Study results and caveats: Available immune exposure information covered CMV serostatus only. The authors later found most CMV-associated TCR beta chains appeared HLA-restricted. Most TCR sequences showed up rarely, but some public TCRs showed up in many donors.

A multiplex PCR was run with 60 Vbeta primers and 13 Jbeta primers. The method was immunoSEQ multiplex PCR; TCRdb's version includes in-frame clones alone and lacks a portion of them. With 75,000 to 90,000 clones in the sample, the ten largest clones hold 1.4% to 1.5%. The rearrangement links TRBV10-3 to TRBJ2-2; 9 positions match TRBD1. Sequenced sample: PBMCs. The receptor was derived from a woman between 55 and 75 years old in good health and CMV-seronegative. The CDR3 DNA reads TGTGCCATCAGTGCCGGGACAGGGCTCCCCGGGGAGCTGTTTTTT. This translates into CAISAGTGLPGELFF.